This TCR beta chain was observed in a study of blood T cell repertoires in COVID-19. Overall study: There were acute and convalescent COVID-19 samples, and they came from the United States, Italy and Spain. T cells, B-cell-depleted T cells, or PBMCs supplied cDNA or gDNA.

The CDR3 has 13 residues. Germline V lookup: CDR1 MNHEY, CDR2 SMNVEV (reference sequence). V was trimmed by 0 bases and J by 6 bases, leaving 6 bases between them. Per the authors' pipeline: The assay estimated nucleated cells by amplifying reference gene primers. Here immunoSEQ multiplex PCR was the method, and the copy in TCRdb shows in-frame clones only, minus some. The D gene and trimming were derived from the DNA, and the V and J assignments and clone size from that table. The table includes some 150,000 clones, roughly 86% detected once. The rearrangement links TRBV27 to TRBJ2-1; TRBD2 is a possible D gene (5 bases). The sequenced sample was peripheral blood. The origin of this receptor is a man between 65 and 79 years old with acute or convalescent COVID-19. The CDR3 sequence is CASSLSLANEQFF. In nucleotides, the CDR3 is TGTGCCAGCAGTTTATCGCTAGCCAATGAGCAGTTCTTC.